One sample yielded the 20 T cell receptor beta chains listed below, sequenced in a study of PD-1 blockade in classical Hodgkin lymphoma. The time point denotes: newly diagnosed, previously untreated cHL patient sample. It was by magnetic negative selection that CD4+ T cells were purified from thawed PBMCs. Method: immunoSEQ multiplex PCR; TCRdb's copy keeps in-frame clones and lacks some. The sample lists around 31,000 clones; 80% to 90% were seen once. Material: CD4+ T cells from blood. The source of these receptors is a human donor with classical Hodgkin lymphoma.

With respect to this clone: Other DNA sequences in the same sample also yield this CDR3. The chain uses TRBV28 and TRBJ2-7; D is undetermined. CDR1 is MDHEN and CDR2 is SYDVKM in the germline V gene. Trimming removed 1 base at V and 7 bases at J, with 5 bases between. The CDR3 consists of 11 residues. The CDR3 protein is CASSLSREQYF. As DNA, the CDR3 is TGTGCCAGCAGTTTATCAAGGGAGCAGTACTTC.

DNA of the CDR3: TGTGCCAGCTCACCAAGCCATGGAAACACCATATATTTT. Translating it yields CASSPSHGNTIYF. The chain couples TRBV18 to TRBJ1-3; D not certain. Per the germline V gene, CDR1 is KGHSH and CDR2 is LQKENI. This CDR3 is 13 amino acids long. V was pared by 2 bases and J by 3 bases, with 5 bases between.

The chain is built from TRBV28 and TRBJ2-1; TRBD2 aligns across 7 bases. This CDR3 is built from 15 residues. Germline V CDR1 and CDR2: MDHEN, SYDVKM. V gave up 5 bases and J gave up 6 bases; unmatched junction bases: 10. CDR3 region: CASSRTSLGSNEQFF. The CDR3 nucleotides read TGTGCCAGCAGTCGGACTAGTCTGGGTAGCAATGAGCAGTTCTTC. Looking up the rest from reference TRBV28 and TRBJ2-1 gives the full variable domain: DVKVTQSSRYLVKRTGEKVFLECVQDMDHENMFWYRQDPGLGLRLIYFSYDVKMKEKGDIPEGYSVSREKKERFSLILESASTNQTSMYLCASSRTSLGSNEQFFGPGTRLTVL.

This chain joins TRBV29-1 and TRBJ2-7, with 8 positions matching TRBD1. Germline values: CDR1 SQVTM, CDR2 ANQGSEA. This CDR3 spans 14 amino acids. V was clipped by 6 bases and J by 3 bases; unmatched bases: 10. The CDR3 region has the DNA TGCAGCGTCGTTGGACAGGGCCTAGACTACGAGCAGTACTTC. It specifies CSVVGQGLDYEQYF.

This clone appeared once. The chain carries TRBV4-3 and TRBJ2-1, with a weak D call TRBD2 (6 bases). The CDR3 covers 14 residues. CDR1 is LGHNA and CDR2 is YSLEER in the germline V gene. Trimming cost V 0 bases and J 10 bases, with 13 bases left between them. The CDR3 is CASSQDGGAGEQFF. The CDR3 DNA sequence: TGCGCCAGCAGCCAAGATGGCGGGGCCGGGGAGCAGTTCTTC.

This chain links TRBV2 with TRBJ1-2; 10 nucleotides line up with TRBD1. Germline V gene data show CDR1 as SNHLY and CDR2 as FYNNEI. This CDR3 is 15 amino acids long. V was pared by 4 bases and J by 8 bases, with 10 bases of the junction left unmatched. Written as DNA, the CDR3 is TGTGCCAGCAGTGCCGGGACAGGGGCTTTCGAGGGCTACACCTTC. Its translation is CASSAGTGAFEGYTF.

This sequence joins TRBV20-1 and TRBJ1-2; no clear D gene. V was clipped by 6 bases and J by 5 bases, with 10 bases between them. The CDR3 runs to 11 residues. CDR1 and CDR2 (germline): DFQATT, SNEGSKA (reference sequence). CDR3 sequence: CSATQQYGYTF. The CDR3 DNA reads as TGCAGTGCCACACAGCAGTATGGCTACACCTTC.

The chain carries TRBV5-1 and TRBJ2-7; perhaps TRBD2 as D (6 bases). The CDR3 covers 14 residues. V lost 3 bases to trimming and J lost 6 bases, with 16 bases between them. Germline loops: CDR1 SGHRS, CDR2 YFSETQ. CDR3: CASSSPGAPGEQYF. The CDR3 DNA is TGCGCCAGCAGCTCCCCGGGAGCGCCGGGCGAGCAGTACTTC.

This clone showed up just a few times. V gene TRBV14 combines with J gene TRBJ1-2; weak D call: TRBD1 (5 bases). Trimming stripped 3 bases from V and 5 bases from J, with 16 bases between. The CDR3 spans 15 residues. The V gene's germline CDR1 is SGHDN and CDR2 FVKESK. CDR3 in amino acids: CASSHSDRYTYGYTF. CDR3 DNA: TGTGCCAGCAGCCACTCCGACAGATACACTTATGGCTACACCTTC.

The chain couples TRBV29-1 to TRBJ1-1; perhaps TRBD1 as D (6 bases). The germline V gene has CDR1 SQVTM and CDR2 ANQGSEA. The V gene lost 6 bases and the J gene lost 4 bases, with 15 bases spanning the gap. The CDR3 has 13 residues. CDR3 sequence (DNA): TGCAGCGTAGAACAGGGTTGGGGCACTGAAGCTTTCTTT. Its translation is CSVEQGWGTEAFF. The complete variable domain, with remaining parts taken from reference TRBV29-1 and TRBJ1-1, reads SAVISQKPSRDICQRGTSLTIQCQVDSQVTMMFWYRQQPGQSLTLIATANQGSEATYESGFVIDKFPISRPNLTFSTLTVSNMSPEDSSIYLCSVEQGWGTEAFFGQGTRLTVV.

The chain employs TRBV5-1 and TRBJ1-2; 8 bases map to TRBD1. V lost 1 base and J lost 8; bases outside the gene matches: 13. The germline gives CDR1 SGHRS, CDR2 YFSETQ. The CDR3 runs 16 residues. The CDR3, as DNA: TGCGCCAGCAGCTTGACCACCGGACAGGGCCAAGTAGGCTACACCTTC. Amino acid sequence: CASSLTTGQGQVGYTF.

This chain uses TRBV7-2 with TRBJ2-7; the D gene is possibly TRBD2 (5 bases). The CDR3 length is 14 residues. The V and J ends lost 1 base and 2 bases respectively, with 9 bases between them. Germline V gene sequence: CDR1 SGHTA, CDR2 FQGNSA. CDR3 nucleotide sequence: TGTGCCAGCAGCTTAGTAGGACTCACCTACGAGCAGTACTTC. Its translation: CASSLVGLTYEQYF.

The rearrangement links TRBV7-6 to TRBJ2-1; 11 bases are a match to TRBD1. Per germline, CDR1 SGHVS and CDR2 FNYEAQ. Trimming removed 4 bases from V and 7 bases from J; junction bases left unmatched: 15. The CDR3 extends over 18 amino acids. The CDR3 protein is CASSYTVGTGQGENEQFF. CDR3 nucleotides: TGTGCCAGCAGCTATACGGTCGGTACGGGACAGGGGGAAAATGAGCAGTTCTTC.

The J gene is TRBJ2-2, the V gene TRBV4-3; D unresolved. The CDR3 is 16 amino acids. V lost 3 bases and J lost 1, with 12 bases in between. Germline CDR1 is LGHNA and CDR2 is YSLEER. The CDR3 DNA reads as TGCGCCAGCAGCCAGCACGAAATGATGAACACCGGGGAGCTGTTTTTT. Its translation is CASSQHEMMNTGELFF.

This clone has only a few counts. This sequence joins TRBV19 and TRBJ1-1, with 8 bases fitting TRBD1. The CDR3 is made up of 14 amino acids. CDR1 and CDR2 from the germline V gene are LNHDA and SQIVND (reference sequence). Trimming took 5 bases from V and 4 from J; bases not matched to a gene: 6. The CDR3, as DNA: TGTGCCAGTAGTGACAGGGGAAGGGGCACTGAAGCTTTCTTT. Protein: CASSDRGRGTEAFF.

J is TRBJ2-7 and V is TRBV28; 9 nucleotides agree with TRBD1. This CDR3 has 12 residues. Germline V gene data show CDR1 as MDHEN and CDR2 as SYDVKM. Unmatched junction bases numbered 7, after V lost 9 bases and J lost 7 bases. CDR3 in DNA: TGTGCCAGTTGGGACAGGGTGAAGGAGCAGTACTTC. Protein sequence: CASWDRVKEQYF.

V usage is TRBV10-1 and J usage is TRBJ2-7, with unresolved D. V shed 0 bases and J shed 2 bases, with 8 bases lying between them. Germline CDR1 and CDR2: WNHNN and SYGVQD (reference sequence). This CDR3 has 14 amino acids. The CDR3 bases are TGCGCCAGCAGTGAGTCCGGCATGACCTACGAGCAGTACTTC. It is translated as CASSESGMTYEQYF.

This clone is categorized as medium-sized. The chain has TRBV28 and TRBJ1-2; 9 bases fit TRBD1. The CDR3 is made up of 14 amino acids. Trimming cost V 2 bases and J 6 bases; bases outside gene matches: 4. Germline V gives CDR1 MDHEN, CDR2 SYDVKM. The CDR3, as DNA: TGTGCCAGCAGTTTACCCACAGGGGGCGATGGCTACACCTTC. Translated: CASSLPTGGDGYTF.

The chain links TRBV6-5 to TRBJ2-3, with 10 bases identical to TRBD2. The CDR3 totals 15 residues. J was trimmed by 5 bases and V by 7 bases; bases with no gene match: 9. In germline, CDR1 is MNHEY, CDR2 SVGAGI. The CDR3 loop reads CASTPTSGTRDTQYF. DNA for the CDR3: TGTGCCAGCACCCCCACTAGCGGGACGAGAGATACGCAGTATTTT.

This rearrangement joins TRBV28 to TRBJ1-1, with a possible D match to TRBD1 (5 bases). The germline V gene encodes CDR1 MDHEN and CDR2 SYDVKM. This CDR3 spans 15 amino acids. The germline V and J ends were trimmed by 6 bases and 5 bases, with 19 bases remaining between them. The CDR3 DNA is TGTGCCAGCAGCCCCCAGGGCGCGGGGGGAACTGAAGCTTTCTTT. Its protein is CASSPQGAGGTEAFF. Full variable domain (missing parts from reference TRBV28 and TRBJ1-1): DVKVTQSSRYLVKRTGEKVFLECVQDMDHENMFWYRQDPGLGLRLIYFSYDVKMKEKGDIPEGYSVSREKKERFSLILESASTNQTSMYLCASSPQGAGGTEAFFGQGTRLTVV.